These 14 T cell receptor beta chains originate from one sample sequenced in a study of cytomegalovirus exposure and HLA in healthy donors. The PCR contained 60 Vbeta and 13 Jbeta primers. Produced via immunoSEQ multiplex PCR; TCRdb's table is partial and in-frame only. This sample's table reports about 67,000 clones. The sample consisted of PBMCs. The receptor set was obtained from a woman younger than 45 in good health and CMV-seronegative.

The CDR3 spells CASSLAGGQEAFF. CDR3 in DNA: TGTGCCAGCAGCTTGGCAGGGGGCCAAGAAGCTTTCTTT. The chain carries TRBV5-6 and TRBJ1-1, with 8 positions matching TRBD1. Trimming took 0 bases from V and 8 from J; bases not matched to a gene: 3. The V gene's germline CDR1 is SGHDT and CDR2 YYEEEE. CDR3 size: 13 residues. Full variable domain (rest looked up from reference TRBV5-6 and TRBJ1-1): DAGVTQSPTHLIKTRGQQVTLRCSPKSGHDTVSWYQQALGQGPQFIFQYYEEEERQRGNFPDRFSGHQFPNYSSELNVNALLLGDSALYLCASSLAGGQEAFFGQGTRLTVV.

This rearrangement joins TRBV6-5 to TRBJ1-1, with D possibly matching TRBD1 (6 bases). Deletions cut 8 bases from V and 3 bases from J, with 19 bases between. The V gene's germline CDR1 is MNHEY and CDR2 SVGAGI. The CDR3 is 15 residues long. The CDR3 nucleotides read TGTGCCAGCGGGGCACACAGGGTCGGGGACACTGAAGCTTTCTTT. Encoded protein: CASGAHRVGDTEAFF.

The rearrangement links TRBV27 to TRBJ2-7, with D perhaps matching TRBD2 (6 bases). The germline CDR1 and CDR2 sequences are MNHEY and SMNVEV (reference sequence). The V end lost 3 bases, the J end lost 7 bases, and 13 bases lay between the germline ends. The CDR3 is made up of 13 amino acids. As DNA, the CDR3 is TGTGCCAGCAGTTTTGGAGGGCAGAGAGAGCAGTACTTC. Protein sequence: CASSFGGQREQYF.

V gene TRBV4-2 combines with J gene TRBJ1-2, with TRBD1 as a possible D gene (5 bases). This CDR3 region has 12 residues. V was pared by 1 base and J by 8 bases, with 8 bases between. From germline, CDR1 is LGHNA and CDR2 YNFKEQ. The CDR3 DNA is TGTGCCAGCAGCCAAGGGTCAGGGGGCTACACCTTC. It specifies CASSQGSGGYTF.

V and J are TRBV4-3 and TRBJ2-7; 9 positions agree with TRBD2. CDR3 size: 15 residues. Germline values: CDR1 LGHNA, CDR2 YSLEER. V lost 3 bases, J lost 6 bases, and 9 bases stayed unmatched. The CDR3 region has the DNA TGCGCCAGCAGCCAGAGCGGGGGGCTTCCCCTCGAGCAGTACTTC. It codes for CASSQSGGLPLEQYF.

V and J are TRBV4-1 and TRBJ1-2; D unclear. From germline, CDR1 is MGHRA and CDR2 YSYEKL. The V end lost 1 base, the J end lost 4 bases, and 13 bases lay between the germline ends. CDR3 size: 15 residues. The CDR3 region has the DNA TGCGCCAGCAGCCAAGTTGTAGGAAGCGGCTATGGCTACACCTTC. Protein: CASSQVVGSGYGYTF.

The chain has TRBV19 and TRBJ2-3; 8 nucleotides agree with TRBD2. V lost 10 bases to trimming and J lost 5 bases; unmatched junction nucleotides: 14. CDR1 is LNHDA, CDR2 SQIVND, per germline (reference sequence). This CDR3 spans 15 amino acids. DNA for the CDR3: TGTGCCACCTCGTTGGAGCGGGAGTCCGGAGATACGCAGTATTTT. This codes for CATSLERESGDTQYF. Looking up the rest from reference TRBV19 and TRBJ2-3 gives the full variable domain: DGGITQSPKYLFRKEGQNVTLSCEQNLNHDAMYWYRQDPGQGLRLIYYSQIVNDFQKGDIAEGYSVSREKKESFPLTVTSAQKNPTAFYLCATSLERESGDTQYFGPGTRLTVL.

This chain joins TRBV7-9 and TRBJ2-7, with no clear D. The CDR3 consists of 12 residues. Trimming took off 3 bases at V and 5 bases at J, with 8 bases between the two ends. From germline, CDR1 is SEHNR and CDR2 FQNEAQ (reference sequence). The CDR3 reads CASSFSGNEQYF. The CDR3 DNA reads TGTGCCAGCAGCTTCTCGGGTAACGAGCAGTACTTC.

CDR3 loop: CASRPGTGGNQPQHF. CDR3 coding DNA: TGTGCCAGCAGACCCGGGACAGGGGGGAATCAGCCCCAGCATTTT. The genes are TRBV6-5 and TRBJ1-5; 11 positions match TRBD1. Per germline, CDR1 MNHEY and CDR2 SVGAGI. CDR3 length: 15 amino acids. V trimming: 6 bases; J trimming: 4 bases; junction bases outside the gene matches: 5.

CDR3 sequence: CASSYRLAAYNEQFF. CDR3 DNA: TGTGCCAGCAGTTATCGACTAGCGGCCTACAATGAGCAGTTCTTC. The chain couples TRBV6-5 to TRBJ2-1, with 9 bases aligning to TRBD2. Unmatched junction bases numbered 2, after V lost 3 bases and J lost 2 bases. Germline V gene sequence: CDR1 MNHEY, CDR2 SVGAGI. The CDR3 has 15 amino acids.

The chain links TRBV30 to TRBJ2-2; the match to TRBD2 covers 7 bases. CDR3 length equals 12 residues. CDR1 is GTSNPN, CDR2 SVGIG, per germline (reference sequence). CDR3 DNA: TGTGTGGCGGGAGTACACACCGGGGAGCTGTTTTTT. It yields the protein CVAGVHTGELFF.

The V call is TRBV11-2, the J call TRBJ2-7; possible D gene TRBD2, 6 bases. The CDR3 is 14 residues long. V lost 5 bases and J 6 bases, leaving 17 bases between the germline ends. CDR1 and CDR2 from the germline V gene are SGHAT and FQNNGV. As DNA, the CDR3 is TGTGCCAGCAGCCCGCCGGGACTCCTTTCCGAGCAGTACTTC. It yields the protein CASSPPGLLSEQYF.

Comment on this clone: Other nucleotide sequences in the sample specify the same CDR3. V usage is TRBV4-1 and J usage is TRBJ2-5, with 8 bases fitting TRBD2. The germline V gene encodes CDR1 MGHRA and CDR2 YSYEKL. The CDR3 length is 15 residues. Losses at the gene ends were 4 bases for V and 4 bases for J; bases not matched to a gene: 8. The CDR3 DNA sequence: TGCGCCAGCAGCCTGCTACCGGGACTAGTAGAGACCCAGTACTTC. As protein: CASSLLPGLVETQYF.

Here the CDR3 DNA reads TGTGCCAGCAGCTTACAGGGGAACGGCTACACCTTC. Protein product: CASSLQGNGYTF. This chain connects TRBV7-8 to TRBJ1-2; D may be TRBD1 (6 bases). The CDR3 has 12 residues. Germline-derived CDR1 and CDR2 are SGHVS and FQNEAQ. V was clipped by 2 bases and J by 8 bases, with 9 bases between them.